This is a list of T cell receptor beta chains from one sample in a study. TCRdb independently ran MiXCR on the 5' RACE reads; one entry per CDR3 protein. Of some 40,000 distinct CDR3 sequences listed, 29% are singletons. Sequenced input: memory CD4+ T cells sorted from a lymph node. All receptors derive from a female donor with breast cancer. Both conserved end residues are part of each CDR3. Each record gives: D gene, clone size, V gene, J gene, CDR3 protein, CDR3 DNA. D genes are given only for firm matches. Size tells how often a clone was seen (once, few, many) or the class of an expanded clone, and some rows leave it out.

>.|few|TRBV6-5|TRBJ1-5
CASSYGGNNQPQHF
TGTGCCAGCAGTTACGGGGGGAACAATCAGCCCCAGCATTTT
>.|few|TRBV5-1|TRBJ2-5
CASTSKGEVLETQYF
TGCGCCAGCACTTCAAAGGGGGAAGTCCTCGAGACCCAGTACTTC
>.|few|TRBV12-3/TRBV12-4|TRBJ2-7
CASSPSAPRSYEQYF
TGTGCCAGCAGCCCGAGCGCCCCTAGGTCCTACGAGCAGTACTTC
>TRBD1|.|TRBV7-9|TRBJ2-1
CASSPGTGVDEQFF
TGTGCCAGCAGCCCCGGGACAGGGGTTGATGAGCAGTTCTTC
>TRBD2|.|TRBV7-9|TRBJ2-3
CASSLVYRGGADPQYF
TGTGCCAGCAGCTTAGTGTATCGCGGGGGGGCCGATCCGCAGTATTTT
>TRBD1|.|TRBV27|TRBJ2-7
CASSSRDRGTYEQYF
TGTGCCAGCAGCTCCCGGGACAGGGGAACCTACGAGCAGTACTTC
>.|once|TRBV5-1|TRBJ1-2
CASRDGSNRGGNTF
TGCGCCAGCAGGGACGGATCCAATCGAGGTGGCAACACCTTC
>TRBD1|many|TRBV12-3/TRBV12-4|TRBJ1-2
CASRHSNRGQGYTF
TGTGCCAGCAGACACTCTAACAGGGGGCAGGGCTACACCTTC
>.|.|TRBV9|TRBJ2-3
CASSVASSTDTQYF
TGTGCCAGCAGCGTAGCCTCCAGCACAGATACGCAGTATTTT
>.|medium-sized|TRBV10-3|TRBJ2-3
CAITGRETDTQYF
TGTGCCATCACTGGACGAGAGACAGATACGCAGTATTTT
>.|few|TRBV4-2|TRBJ2-5
CASSLYIGEETQYF
TGTGCCAGCAGCCTCTACATCGGGGAAGAGACCCAGTACTTC
>.|.|TRBV5-1|TRBJ2-7
CASSIQGQTTGQYF
TGCGCCAGCAGCATCCAGGGCCAAACTACGGGGCAGTACTTC
>.|.|TRBV24-1|TRBJ1-2
CAISSGSYGYTF
TGTGCCATCTCATCAGGTTCCTATGGCTACACCTTC
>TRBD2|medium-sized|TRBV24-1|TRBJ2-1
CATSEGTNTYNEQFF
TGTGCCACCAGTGAAGGGACTAACACCTACAATGAGCAGTTCTTC
>TRBD2|.|TRBV11-1|TRBJ2-7
CASSRLAGPSYEQYF
TGTGCCAGCAGCCGACTAGCGGGACCTTCCTACGAGCAGTACTTC
>.|medium-sized|TRBV5-1|TRBJ2-1
CASSTDTSSYNEQFF
TGCGCCAGCAGCACGGACACGAGCTCCTACAATGAGCAGTTCTTC
>.|few|TRBV2|TRBJ1-2
CATALDSLYGYTF
TGTGCCACAGCCTTGGACAGCCTCTATGGCTACACCTTC
>TRBD2|.|TRBV7-9|TRBJ2-4
CASSSPAGGKNIQYF
TGTGCCAGCAGCTCTCCAGCGGGGGGCAAAAACATTCAGTACTTC
>.|.|TRBV9|TRBJ2-1
CASSAYGPGGVNEQFF
TGTGCCAGCAGCGCCTATGGGCCCGGGGGTGTCAATGAGCAGTTCTTC
>.|many|TRBV12-3/TRBV12-4|TRBJ2-2
CASCLANTGELFF
TGTGCCAGCTGCCTAGCGAATACCGGGGAGCTGTTTTTT
>.|many|TRBV20-1|TRBJ1-5
CSASDRRKSIQPQHF
TGCAGTGCTAGCGACAGGCGTAAGTCAATTCAGCCCCAGCATTTT
>.|.|TRBV2|TRBJ2-5
CASSDLAGRETQYF
TGTGCCAGCAGTGACCTGGCAGGGCGGGAGACCCAGTACTTC
>TRBD2|.|TRBV6-6|TRBJ2-2
CASSPVPGLGTGELFF
TGTGCCAGCAGCCCCGTACCGGGACTAGGGACCGGGGAGCTGTTTTTT
>.|few|TRBV9|TRBJ1-1
CASSSRGSGTNREDTEAFF
TGTGCCAGCAGCTCTAGGGGATCCGGGACAAACCGAGAGGACACTGAAGCTTTCTTT
>TRBD1|few|TRBV4-1|TRBJ2-7
CASSEGASSYEQYF
TGCGCCAGCAGCGAGGGGGCCAGCTCCTACGAGCAGTACTTC